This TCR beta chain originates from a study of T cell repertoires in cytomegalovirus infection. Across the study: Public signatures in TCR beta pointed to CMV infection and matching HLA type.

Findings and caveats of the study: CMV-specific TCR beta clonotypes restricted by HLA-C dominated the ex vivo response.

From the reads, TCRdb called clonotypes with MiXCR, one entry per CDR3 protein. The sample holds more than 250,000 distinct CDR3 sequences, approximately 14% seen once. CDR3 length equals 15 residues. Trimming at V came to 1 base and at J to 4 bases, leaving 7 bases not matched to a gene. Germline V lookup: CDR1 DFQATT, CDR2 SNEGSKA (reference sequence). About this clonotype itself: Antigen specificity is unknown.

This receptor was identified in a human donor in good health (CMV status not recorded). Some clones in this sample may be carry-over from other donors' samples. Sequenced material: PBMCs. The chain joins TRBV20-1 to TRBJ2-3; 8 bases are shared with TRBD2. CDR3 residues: CSARVGAGDADTQYF. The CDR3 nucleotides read TGCAGTGCTAGAGTCGGAGCGGGAGACGCAGATACGCAGTATTTT.